The TCR beta chain under discussion was sequenced for a study of T cells in Graves' hyperthyroidism and ophthalmopathy. The CDR3 has 15 residues. The ends lost 4 bases at V and 5 bases at J; junction bases unmatched: 7. Germline V gene sequence: CDR1 PRHDT, CDR2 FYEKMQ (reference sequence). Amplification of TCR beta CDR3 regions used RNA as the template. The TCR CDR3 first-round RT-PCR relied on the HTBI primer set. TCRdb reprocessed the multiplex PCR reads with MiXCR, giving one entry per CDR3 protein. The repertoire consists of about 130,000 distinct CDR3 sequences, with approximately 20% occurring once and the leading ten covering 60% to 80%. The table lists this clonotype with many counts.

This receptor was identified in a woman aged 50 to 65 with Graves' hyperthyroidism that later progressed to Graves' ophthalmopathy. Sequenced sample: blood. The chain recombines TRBV13 with TRBJ2-7; 11 nucleotides match TRBD1. The CDR3 reads CASSYPGQGVNEQYF. The CDR3 DNA sequence: TGTGCCAGCAGCTATCCGGGACAGGGGGTCAACGAGCAGTACTTC.